These 9 T cell receptor beta chains came from one sample sequenced in a study of T cell responses to AZD1222 COVID-19 vaccine. The table came from immunoSEQ multiplex PCR; TCRdb's copy has only in-frame clones and leaves some out. Of 95,000 to 150,000 clones in the sample, 85% to 90% were seen once. This sample comprised peripheral blood, obtained on day 0 of AZD1222 vaccination. The receptors originated from an adult in good health.

The chain couples TRBV7-9 to TRBJ1-1; D is unresolved. The CDR3 contains 16 residues. V was pared by 2 bases and J by 1 base, with 14 bases between. Germline lookup yields CDR1 SEHNR and CDR2 FQNEAQ (reference sequence). The CDR3 bases are TGTGCCAGCAGCTTAAGGTTGCAAACTCAGAACACTGAAGCTTTCTTT. This sequence encodes CASSLRLQTQNTEAFF. Based on the CDR3 plus reference TRBV7-9 and TRBJ1-1, the full variable domain is DTGVSQNPRHKITKRGQNVTFRCDPISEHNRLYWYRQTLGQGPEFLTYFQNEAQLEKSRLLSDRFSAERPKGSFSTLEIQRTEQGDSAMYLCASSLRLQTQNTEAFFGQGTRLTVV.

This chain links TRBV18 with TRBJ1-4; TRBD1 matches at 7 bases. The CDR3 runs to 17 residues. After removal of 5 bases from V and 2 bases from J, the junction contained 11 bases not matched to a gene. Germline lookup yields CDR1 KGHSH and CDR2 LQKENI. The CDR3 DNA is TGTGCCAGCTCATACAACAGGGGCGACGTTACTAATGAAAAACTGTTTTTT. Encoded protein: CASSYNRGDVTNEKLFF.

The rearrangement joins TRBV7-2 to TRBJ2-1, with D hard to call. The V end was cut by 5 bases, the J end by 0 bases, with 11 bases between. Germline-derived CDR1 and CDR2 are SGHTA and FQGNSA. The CDR3 length is 15 residues. CDR3 region: CASSRQMTSYNEQFF. CDR3 bases: TGTGCCAGCAGCCGTCAAATGACCTCCTACAATGAGCAGTTCTTC.

The chain has TRBV19 and TRBJ2-1, with a weak D call TRBD2 (5 bases). Trimming cost V 3 bases and J 5 bases, with 8 bases left between them. CDR3 length: 13 amino acids. Germline lookup yields CDR1 LNHDA and CDR2 SQIVND (reference sequence). The CDR3 region is CASSMSGNNEQFF. In nucleotides, the CDR3 is TGTGCCAGTAGTATGTCGGGAAACAATGAGCAGTTCTTC.

The J gene is TRBJ1-5, the V gene TRBV30; D is unresolved. V was cut by 0 bases and J by 1 base, with 4 bases left in between. CDR1 is GTSNPN and CDR2 is SVGIG in the germline V gene (reference sequence). The CDR3 contains 13 residues. The CDR3 here is CAWSVHSNQPQHF. CDR3 sequence (DNA): TGTGCCTGGAGTGTGCACAGCAATCAGCCCCAGCATTTT.

The V call is TRBV6-5, the J call TRBJ1-1; possible D gene TRBD1, 5 bases. Germline V CDR1 and CDR2: MNHEY, SVGAGI. The ends were cut back, 4 bases at V and 10 bases at J, with 22 bases in the middle. This CDR3 has 15 amino acids. The CDR3 reads CASSSYPGRLDLAFF. The DNA for the CDR3 is TGTGCCAGCAGTTCCTATCCGGGACGGCTGGATTTAGCTTTCTTT.

The chain joins TRBV15 to TRBJ1-1; D is ambiguous. Trimming took off 4 bases at V and 4 bases at J, with 13 bases between the two ends. The germline V gene encodes CDR1 LNHNV and CDR2 YYDKDF (reference sequence). This CDR3 has 14 amino acids. The CDR3 nucleotides read TGTGCCACCAGCAAATATAAGGGTGGCACTGAAGCTTTCTTT. As protein: CATSKYKGGTEAFF.

The chain joins TRBV18 to TRBJ1-5; unclear D gene. Deletions cut 5 bases from V and 0 bases from J, with 8 bases between. There are 14 residues in the CDR3. CDR1 is KGHSH and CDR2 is LQKENI in the germline V gene. CDR3 region: CASSGRVSNQPQHF. CDR3 sequence (DNA): TGTGCCAGCTCAGGTCGCGTTAGCAATCAGCCCCAGCATTTT.

This chain joins TRBV15 and TRBJ1-4; 7 bases match TRBD1. V was pared by 3 bases and J by 5 bases, with 6 bases of the junction left unmatched. The CDR3 consists of 15 residues. The germline V gene has CDR1 LNHNV and CDR2 YYDKDF (reference sequence). The CDR3 spells CATSRGTDPNEKLFF. DNA for the CDR3: TGTGCCACCAGCAGGGGGACAGACCCCAATGAAAAACTGTTTTTT.